This entry features one T cell receptor (beta chain) sequence. This clonotype was seen repeatedly, ten times or more. Its antigen target is currently unknown. No per-base quality is available; no much larger clone lies one base away. These reads were obtained on an Illumina HiSeq 2500. To make first-strand cDNA, Superscript III was used along with a set of TRAV- and TRBV-specific primers so that both the TCRalpha and TCRbeta chains were covered. TCRs were amplified for approximately 20 PCR cycles with Phusion, using a constant-region primer paired with the adapter attached to the V primers. Amplification of the isolated mRNA was done with the MessageAmp II aRNA Amplification Kit, which involved a roughly 17-hour in vitro transcription at 37 degrees C. The Dynabeads mRNA DIRECT Purification Kit was used to isolate the mRNA for TCR sequencing. Indexed Illumina adapters were added in a second Phusion PCR of roughly 25 cycles, and the PCR products were purified with AMPure XP beads. Per the authors' processing: Using custom Perl scripts, TCR sequences that encoded the same protein were pooled, out-of-frame sequences were dropped, and the abundance of each clonotype was calculated. Any TCR sequence supported by only a single read was excluded from analysis. The metrics used to describe the repertoires included Shannon entropy, Gini index, clonality, richness, and the frequency of TCRs shared between repertoires. TCRdb redid the processing of the public reads, applying fastp at Q25 and MiXCR, and retained in-frame beta chains. Rows are combined by CDR3 protein, so each entry shows the most common genes and DNA. The V and J calls were determined by TCRdb, not by the authors. The sample data list under 40,000 distinct CDR3 sequences, and under 55% of these were observed just once. The ten largest clones represent approximately 6% of the sample.

From the cysteine through the phenylalanine, the CDR3 covers 13 amino acids. Kept here is only the CDR3 DNA, which spans 39 bases and is read in frame from base 1. Via the germline V gene (reference sequence), CDR1 is MNHEY and CDR2 SMNVEV. V is pared back by 3 bases and J by 2 bases, with 5 bases lying between the germline termini. This entry is derived from a study of low-dose radiotherapy and immunotherapy resistance in tumors (dated by TCRdb to between 2020 and 2023). Notes on the research overall: Patients in Cohort 1 were given 0.5 Gy per fraction every 2 weeks, and the prescribed total PTV dose was 6.5 Gy. Cohort 2 received 1 Gy per fraction every two weeks, with a total of 13 Gy over 26 weeks. Patients were given nivolumab as a 240 mg flat dose every two weeks and ipilimumab at 1 mg/kg every six weeks, with both drugs delivered intravenously. Cyclophosphamide 200 mg/m2 was administered intravenously every two weeks, one day before each radiation and immunotherapy administration. Starting on cycle 1 day 1, patients took 300 mg of aspirin by mouth once daily for four cycles. The trial did not randomize participants into treatment groups. Eight patients were included in the translational analysis: three from the first dose cohort and the first five from the second dose cohort.

The time point label here, explained by the study, means: after trial treatment. The label giving this sample's treatment or condition can be read as: LDRT plus nivolumab, ipilimumab, low-dose cyclophosphamide and aspirin (RACIN trial). Donors were enrolled in RACIN, a single-arm phase I dose-escalation trial in which nivolumab, ipilimumab, aspirin, low-dose cyclophosphamide and low-dose radiotherapy were combined. Patients were eligible if they had advanced solid tumors that were TIL-negative. In this chain, TRBV27 is recombined with TRBJ1-3; the D gene is unclear. The TCR originated in a male donor with gallbladder cancer. Sequenced here: PBMCs, sampled after low-dose radiotherapy plus immunotherapy. The DNA sequence is given as TGTGCCAGCAGTTTTCGTACTGGAAACACCATATATTTT. This gives the protein CASSFRTGNTIYF.